Each of the 7 T cell receptor beta chains below was sequenced from the same sample in a study of regulatory T cells in long-lasting Graves disease. Time point given: newly diagnosed GD, antithyroid drugs for less than 3 months. Generation of the TCR library employed RNA extracted from PBMCs. With iRepertoire HTBI primers and Arm-PCR of CDR3 regions, TCR beta libraries were built. A single record per CDR3 protein comes from TCRdb applying MiXCR to the multiplex PCR reads. The sample records 500,000 to 700,000 distinct CDR3 sequences, approximately 15% being singletons. The data were also submitted as part of a second study, on T cells in Graves' hyperthyroidism and ophthalmopathy.

The specimen comprised peripheral blood mononuclear cells (PBMCs), sampled at new diagnosis, from a patient treated with antithyroid drugs. Every receptor here comes from a woman aged 25 to 39 with Graves disease.

Ten or more counts support this clonotype. An end of the junction differs from the germline gene, which may be a read error. The chain carries TRBV12-3 or TRBV12-4 and TRBJ1-1; D gene ambiguous. This CDR3 spans 14 amino acids. Here the CDR3 reads CASSLKLGNTEVFF. The CDR3 coding sequence is TGTGCCAGCAGTCTAAAACTAGGGAACACTGAAGTTTTCTTT.

At least ten counts were recorded for this clonotype. The J gene is TRBJ1-5, the V gene TRBV9; a weak D match, TRBD1 (5 bases). The CDR3 is made up of 13 amino acids. The V and J ends lost 0 bases and 5 bases respectively, with 6 bases between them. Germline V gives CDR1 SGDLS, CDR2 YYNGEE. The chain's CDR3 is CASSVVGDQPQHF. The CDR3 bases are TGTGCCAGCAGCGTAGTAGGGGATCAGCCCCAGCATTTT.

This clonotype was picked up many times. In nucleotides, the CDR3 is TGTGCCAGCAGCCCCGGGACTAGCTGGGGCGAGCAGTACTTC. Protein: CASSPGTSWGEQYF. This chain joins TRBV9 and TRBJ2-7; 9 bases fit TRBD2. Trimming cost V 4 bases and J 6 bases; bases outside gene matches: 8. Germline V lookup: CDR1 SGDLS, CDR2 YYNGEE. The CDR3 runs to 14 residues.

In DNA, the CDR3 is TGTGCCAGCAGCTCACAGACAGGGTTATCCTATGGCTACACCTTC. Protein sequence: CASSSQTGLSYGYTF. The chain links TRBV5-4 to TRBJ1-2, with 7 bases aligning to TRBD1. Germline loops: CDR1 SGHNT, CDR2 YYREEE (reference sequence). V lost 3 bases and J lost 4; bases outside the gene matches: 9. This CDR3 region has 15 residues.

This clonotype was picked up many times. The chain has TRBV28 and TRBJ2-5; 7 bases agree with TRBD1. The germline V gene encodes CDR1 MDHEN and CDR2 SYDVKM. This CDR3 has 15 amino acids. Germline trimming cut 8 bases from V and 3 bases from J; bases unmatched to any gene: 12. Here the CDR3 reads CASVEQGIPKETQYF. The CDR3 nucleotides read TGTGCCAGCGTCGAACAGGGGATCCCAAAAGAGACCCAGTACTTC.

The chain has TRBV7-3 and TRBJ2-5; D unresolved. Germline lookup yields CDR1 SGHTA and CDR2 FQGTGA. Deletions cut 3 bases from V and 4 bases from J, with 9 bases between. The length of the CDR3 is 13 residues. The CDR3 sequence is CASSFGPPETQYF. The DNA for the CDR3 is TGTGCCAGCAGCTTCGGCCCCCCAGAGACCCAGTACTTC.

In this sample, this clonotype turned up many times. The rearrangement links TRBV27 to TRBJ2-6, with unresolved D. Germline V gives CDR1 MNHEY, CDR2 SMNVEV (reference sequence). This CDR3 contains 15 residues. The germline V and J ends were trimmed by 6 bases and 0 bases, with 9 bases remaining between them. The CDR3 spells CASRDGHSGANVLTF. CDR3 DNA sequence: TGTGCCAGCAGGGACGGCCACTCTGGGGCCAACGTCCTGACTTTC.